These 23 T cell receptor beta chains came from one sample sequenced in a study of blood T cell repertoires in COVID-19. TCRdb's table, derived via immunoSEQ multiplex PCR, lists solely in-frame clones and lacks some. The sample has fewer than 300,000 clones, around 84% seen once; the top ten hold roughly 12%. The sequencing sample was made of peripheral blood. These TCRs come from a man aged 50-60 years with COVID-19, enrolled during active disease.

V usage is TRBV6-2 or TRBV6-3 and J usage is TRBJ2-7; D is perhaps TRBD1 (5 bases). V gave up 4 bases and J gave up 0 bases, with 10 bases separating them. There are 14 residues in the CDR3. Germline V gives CDR1 MNHEY, CDR2 SVGEGT. CDR3 protein: CASSFQGDSYEQYF. DNA for the CDR3: TGTGCCAGCAGTTTTCAGGGTGACTCCTACGAGCAGTACTTC.

The chain is built from TRBV28 and TRBJ2-7; 8 positions agree with TRBD2. This CDR3 is built from 12 residues. Germline CDR1 and CDR2: MDHEN and SYDVKM. After removal of 10 bases from V and 2 bases from J, the junction contained 4 bases not matched to a gene. DNA of the CDR3: TGTGCCACCTATAGCGGGACCTACGAGCAGTACTTC. It encodes CATYSGTYEQYF.

The genes are TRBV19 and TRBJ2-7; 11 bases are a match to TRBD1. From germline, CDR1 is LNHDA and CDR2 SQIVND (reference sequence). The CDR3 is 15 residues long. The junction had 7 bases not matched to a gene; V was cut back by 4 bases and J by 5 bases. CDR3 region: CASSTGQGAMNEQYF. CDR3 bases: TGTGCCAGTAGTACCGGACAGGGGGCTATGAACGAGCAGTACTTC.

The chain is built from TRBV7-9 and TRBJ1-5, with 8 bases matching TRBD1. Germline assignment: CDR1 SEHNR and CDR2 FQNEAQ (reference sequence). The CDR3 is 17 residues long. V was pared by 2 bases and J by 5 bases, with 11 bases of the junction left unmatched. The DNA of the CDR3 is TGTGCCAGCAGCTTACAGGGGGCCCGGCGTCGAGATCAGCCCCAGCATTTT. Its protein product is CASSLQGARRRDQPQHF.

The V call is TRBV19, the J call TRBJ2-3; D not certain. Trimming took 6 bases from V and 0 from J, leaving 10 bases between them. The CDR3 has 14 amino acids. CDR1 is LNHDA and CDR2 is SQIVND in the germline V gene (reference sequence). This CDR3 reads CASSARSSTDTQYF. In DNA form, the CDR3 reads TGTGCCAGTAGCGCCAGGTCTAGCACAGATACGCAGTATTTT.

The chain recombines TRBV7-9 with TRBJ2-7, with a tentative D call TRBD2 (6 bases). CDR1 SEHNR and CDR2 FQNEAQ come from the germline V gene (reference sequence). CDR3 size: 15 residues. Trimming removed 1 base from V and 2 bases from J, with 12 bases in between. Here the CDR3 reads CASSLGGTATYEQYF. CDR3 DNA sequence: TGTGCCAGCAGCTTAGGGGGGACTGCAACCTACGAGCAGTACTTC.

This chain connects TRBV7-9 to TRBJ2-1, with D maybe TRBD2 (5 bases). The V and J ends lost 1 base and 7 bases respectively, with 5 bases between them. This CDR3 is built from 12 residues. Germline lookup yields CDR1 SEHNR and CDR2 FQNEAQ (reference sequence). As DNA, the CDR3 is TGTGCCAGCAGCTTAGGGACTAATGAGCAGTTCTTC. This gives the protein CASSLGTNEQFF.

The chain employs TRBV27 and TRBJ2-7, with D possibly being TRBD1 (6 bases). Germline V gene sequence: CDR1 MNHEY, CDR2 SMNVEV (reference sequence). The V end lost 5 bases, the J end lost 3 bases, and 11 bases lay between the germline ends. This CDR3 region has 13 residues. CDR3 sequence: CASSARGGYEQYF. CDR3 DNA: TGTGCCAGCAGTGCTCGAGGGGGCTACGAGCAGTACTTC.

The genes are TRBV6-5 and TRBJ1-6; TRBD1 is a possible D gene (5 bases). Trimming left V 2 bases short and J 7 bases short, with 6 bases between. Germline assignment: CDR1 MNHEY and CDR2 SVGAGI. The CDR3 runs 13 residues. The CDR3 nucleotides read TGTGCCAGCAGTTACCAGGGAAATTCACCCCTCCACTTT. Translating gives CASSYQGNSPLHF.

The chain is built from TRBV25-1 and TRBJ2-3; TRBD2 matches 14 bases. Losses at the gene ends were 6 bases for V and 0 bases for J; bases not matched to a gene: 8. The CDR3 totals 18 residues. The germline CDR1 and CDR2 sequences are MGHDK and SYGVNS. The CDR3 nucleotides are TGTGCCAGCAGGGCGGGGACTAGCGGGGGCCGAAGCACAGATACGCAGTATTTT. It yields the protein CASRAGTSGGRSTDTQYF.

The chain employs TRBV18 and TRBJ1-2; D is possibly TRBD1 (5 bases). V shed 3 bases and J shed 2 bases, with 13 bases lying between them. Germline loops: CDR1 KGHSH, CDR2 LQKENI. This CDR3 is built from 15 residues. The CDR3 sequence: CASSPSEGVNYGYTF. Here the CDR3 DNA reads TGTGCCAGCTCACCTTCCGAAGGGGTGAACTATGGCTACACCTTC.

This chain connects TRBV11-2 to TRBJ1-3; 8 bases agree with TRBD1. CDR1 is SGHAT, CDR2 FQNNGV, per germline. V was pared by 4 bases and J by 4 bases, with 6 bases of the junction left unmatched. This CDR3 contains 15 residues. CDR3 nucleotide sequence: TGTGCCAGCAGCTGGGGACAGGCTCCGGGAAACACCATATATTTT. Translating gives CASSWGQAPGNTIYF.

A word on this clone: Distinct nucleotide sequences in the sample also encode this CDR3. The rearrangement uses TRBV18 and TRBJ2-7; TRBD2 matches at 7 bases. This CDR3 is built from 12 residues. Unmatched junction bases numbered 0, after V lost 3 bases and J lost 4 bases. Germline assignment: CDR1 KGHSH and CDR2 LQKENI. The CDR3 region has the DNA TGTGCCAGCTCACCCGGGGGGTACGAGCAGTACTTC. Protein product: CASSPGGYEQYF.

The chain carries TRBV2 and TRBJ1-5, with D unresolved. Deletions cut 6 bases from V and 6 bases from J, with 15 bases between. The CDR3 totals 14 residues. The V gene's germline CDR1 is SNHLY and CDR2 FYNNEI. CDR3 DNA: TGTGCCAGCAGAGGAGGTCGCGATCTTCAGCCCCAGCATTTT. Translated, it gives CASRGGRDLQPQHF. Full variable domain (rest looked up from reference TRBV2 and TRBJ1-5): EPEVTQTPSHQVTQMGQEVILRCVPISNHLYFYWYRQILGQKVEFLVSFYNNEISEKSEIFDDQFSVERPDGSNFTLKIRSTKLEDSAMYFCASRGGRDLQPQHFGDGTRLSIL.

The J gene is TRBJ2-6, the V gene TRBV3-1 (or the pseudogene TRBV3-2), with D maybe TRBD2 (6 bases). V was shortened by 4 bases and J by 4 bases, with 14 bases between the two germline ends. Looked up from germline, CDR1 is LGHDT and CDR2 is YNNKEL (reference sequence). The CDR3 loop spans 16 amino acids. CDR3 sequence (DNA): TGTGCCAGCAGCCCTACATGGGGAGGCGGGGCCAACGTCCTGACTTTC. Translation gives CASSPTWGGGANVLTF.

The V call is TRBV7-6, the J call TRBJ2-1, with 9 bases identical to TRBD2. Losses at the gene ends were 3 bases for V and 6 bases for J; bases not matched to a gene: 12. The CDR3 is 17 amino acids. Germline V CDR1 and CDR2: SGHVS, FNYEAQ. The CDR3 region has the DNA TGTGCCAGCAGCTTCGGACATGGCGGGGGGGCTTTCAATGAGCAGTTCTTC. This gives the protein CASSFGHGGGAFNEQFF.

This clone was counted once. V gene TRBV13 combines with J gene TRBJ1-1; 9 bases align to TRBD1. The CDR3 spans 16 residues. Germline CDR1 PRHDT, CDR2 FYEKMQ (reference sequence). The junction had 11 bases not matched to a gene; V was cut back by 5 bases and J by 4 bases. CDR3 nucleotides: TGTGCCAGCAGCGCCGCGGGACAGGGCTTAGGCACTGAAGCTTTCTTT. This gives the protein CASSAAGQGLGTEAFF.

The V call is TRBV4-2, the J call TRBJ1-3; D remains ambiguous. V lost 1 base, J lost 0 bases, and 13 bases lay in between. Germline assignment: CDR1 LGHNA and CDR2 YNFKEQ. The CDR3 is 17 amino acids. CDR3 region: CASSQGRGGFSGNTIYF. CDR3 in DNA: TGTGCCAGCAGCCAAGGCCGGGGAGGGTTCTCTGGAAACACCATATATTTT.

The chain uses TRBV2 and TRBJ1-4, with D hard to call. The CDR3 has 14 amino acids. CDR1 and CDR2 from the germline V gene are SNHLY and FYNNEI. Trimming pared 3 bases from V and 10 bases from J, leaving 15 bases between. The CDR3 DNA sequence: TGTGCCAGCAGTGAGGTGACCGGGGTAGGAAAACTGTTTTTT. Its translation: CASSEVTGVGKLFF.

The chain couples TRBV5-8 to TRBJ2-7; D may be TRBD1 (6 bases). CDR1 and CDR2 (germline): SGHTS, YDEGEE. Trimming left V 4 bases short and J 2 bases short, with 10 bases between. The CDR3 runs to 13 residues. CDR3 nucleotides: TGTGCCAGCAGCCGGACAGTTGCCTACGAGCAGTACTTC. As protein: CASSRTVAYEQYF.

CDR3: CASSGLAGDHNEQFF. CDR3 nucleotides: TGTGCCAGCAGCGGACTAGCGGGGGATCACAATGAGCAGTTCTTC. This chain links TRBV11-1 with TRBJ2-1; 13 bases map to TRBD2. Germline V lookup: CDR1 SGHAT, CDR2 FQDESV (reference sequence). Trimming at V came to 5 bases and at J to 5 bases, leaving 3 bases not matched to a gene. This CDR3 has 15 residues.

This chain links TRBV5-1 with TRBJ1-1; 9 nucleotides agree with TRBD1. Trimming took 4 bases from V and 3 from J; bases not matched to a gene: 4. Germline lookup yields CDR1 SGHRS and CDR2 YFSETQ. The CDR3 loop spans 14 amino acids. The CDR3 DNA reads TGCGCCAGCAGCAGGGGACAGGGAGACACTGAAGCTTTCTTT. Translating gives CASSRGQGDTEAFF.

V gene TRBV5-6 combines with J gene TRBJ2-2, with 9 nucleotides matching TRBD2. The CDR3 has 18 residues. CDR1 and CDR2 from the germline V gene are SGHDT and YYEEEE. Unmatched junction bases numbered 17, after V lost 4 bases and J lost 7 bases. The CDR3: CASSPAGGTSFIIGELFF. Written as DNA, the CDR3 is TGTGCCAGCAGCCCCGCAGGTGGGACTAGCTTTATCATCGGGGAGCTGTTTTTT. Using reference TRBV5-6 and TRBJ2-2 for the parts outside the CDR3, the full variable domain is DAGVTQSPTHLIKTRGQQVTLRCSPKSGHDTVSWYQQALGQGPQFIFQYYEEEERQRGNFPDRFSGHQFPNYSSELNVNALLLGDSALYLCASSPAGGTSFIIGELFFGEGSRLTVL.